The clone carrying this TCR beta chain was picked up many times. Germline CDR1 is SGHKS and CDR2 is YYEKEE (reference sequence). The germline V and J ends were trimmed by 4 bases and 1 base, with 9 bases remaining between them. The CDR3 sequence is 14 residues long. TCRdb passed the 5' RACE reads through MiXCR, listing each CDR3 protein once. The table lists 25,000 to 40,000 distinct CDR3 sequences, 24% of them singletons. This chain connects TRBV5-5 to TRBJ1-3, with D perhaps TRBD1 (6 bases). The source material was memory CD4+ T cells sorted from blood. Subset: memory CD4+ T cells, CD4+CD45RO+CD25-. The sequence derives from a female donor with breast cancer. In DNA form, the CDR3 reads TGTGCCAGCAGCCCCACAGGGTCTGGAAACACCATATATTTT. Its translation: CASSPTGSGNTIYF. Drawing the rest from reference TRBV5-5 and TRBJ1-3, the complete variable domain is DAGVTQSPTHLIKTRGQQVTLRCSPISGHKSVSWYQQVLGQGPQFIFQYYEKEERGRGNFPDRFSARQFPNYSSELNVNALLLGDSALYLCASSPTGSGNTIYFGEGSWLTVV.